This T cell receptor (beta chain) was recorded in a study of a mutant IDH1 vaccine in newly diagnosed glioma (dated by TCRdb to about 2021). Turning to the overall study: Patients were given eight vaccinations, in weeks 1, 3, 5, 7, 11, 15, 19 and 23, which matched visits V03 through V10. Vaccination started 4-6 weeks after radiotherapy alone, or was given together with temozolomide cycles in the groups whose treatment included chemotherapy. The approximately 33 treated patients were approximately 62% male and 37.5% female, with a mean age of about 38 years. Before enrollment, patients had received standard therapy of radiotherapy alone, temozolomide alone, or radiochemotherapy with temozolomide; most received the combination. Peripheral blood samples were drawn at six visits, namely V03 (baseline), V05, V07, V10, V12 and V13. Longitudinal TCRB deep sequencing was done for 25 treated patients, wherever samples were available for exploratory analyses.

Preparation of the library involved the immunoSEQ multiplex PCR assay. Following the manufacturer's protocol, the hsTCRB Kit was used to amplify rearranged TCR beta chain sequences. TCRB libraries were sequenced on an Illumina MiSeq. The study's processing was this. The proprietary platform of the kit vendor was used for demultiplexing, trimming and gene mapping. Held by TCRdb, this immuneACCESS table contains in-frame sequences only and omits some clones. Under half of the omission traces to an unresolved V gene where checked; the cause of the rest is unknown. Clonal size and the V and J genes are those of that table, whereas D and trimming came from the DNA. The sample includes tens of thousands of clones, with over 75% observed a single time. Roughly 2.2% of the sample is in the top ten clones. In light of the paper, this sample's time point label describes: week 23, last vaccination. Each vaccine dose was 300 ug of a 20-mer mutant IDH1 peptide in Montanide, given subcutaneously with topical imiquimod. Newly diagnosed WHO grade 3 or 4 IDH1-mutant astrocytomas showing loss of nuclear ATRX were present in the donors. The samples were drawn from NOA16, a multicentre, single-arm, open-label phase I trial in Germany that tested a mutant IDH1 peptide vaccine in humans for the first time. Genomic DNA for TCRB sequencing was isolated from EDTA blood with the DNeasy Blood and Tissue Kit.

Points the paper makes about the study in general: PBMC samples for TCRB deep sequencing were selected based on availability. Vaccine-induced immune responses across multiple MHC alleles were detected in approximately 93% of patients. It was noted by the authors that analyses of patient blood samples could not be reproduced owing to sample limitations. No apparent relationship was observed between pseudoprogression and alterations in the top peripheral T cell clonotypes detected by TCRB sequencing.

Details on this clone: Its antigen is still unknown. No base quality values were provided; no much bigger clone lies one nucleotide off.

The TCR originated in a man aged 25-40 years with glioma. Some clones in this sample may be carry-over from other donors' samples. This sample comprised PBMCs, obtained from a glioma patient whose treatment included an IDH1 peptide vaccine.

The nucleotide sequence is TGTGCCAGCAGTTCACGCCGAACAGGGGGCGAAGAGACCCAGTACTTC. This translates into CASSSRRTGGEETQYF. This receptor chain uses TRBV28 and TRBJ2-5, with 9 middle bases fitting TRBD1. V loses 4 bases at its end and J loses 3 bases; junction bases beyond the gene matches: 9. CDR1 and CDR2, looked up from the germline V gene, are MDHEN and SYDVKM. The CDR3 has 16 amino acids, counting the end cysteine and phenylalanine. The entry retains the CDR3 DNA only, 48 bases that are in frame from base 1.